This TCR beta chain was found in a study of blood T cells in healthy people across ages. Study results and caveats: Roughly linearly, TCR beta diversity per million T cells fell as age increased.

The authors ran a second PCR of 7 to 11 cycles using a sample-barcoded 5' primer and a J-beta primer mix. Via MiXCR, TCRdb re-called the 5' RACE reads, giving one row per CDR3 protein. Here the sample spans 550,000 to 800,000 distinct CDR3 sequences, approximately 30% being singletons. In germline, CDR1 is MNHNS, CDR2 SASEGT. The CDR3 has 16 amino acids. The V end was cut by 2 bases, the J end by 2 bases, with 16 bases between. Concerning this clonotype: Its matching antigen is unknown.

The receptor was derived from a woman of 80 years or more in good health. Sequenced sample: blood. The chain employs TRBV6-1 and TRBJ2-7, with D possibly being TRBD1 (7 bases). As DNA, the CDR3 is TGTGCCAGCAGTGAAAGGGGGGACAGATTACCCTACGAGCAGTACTTC. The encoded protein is CASSERGDRLPYEQYF.